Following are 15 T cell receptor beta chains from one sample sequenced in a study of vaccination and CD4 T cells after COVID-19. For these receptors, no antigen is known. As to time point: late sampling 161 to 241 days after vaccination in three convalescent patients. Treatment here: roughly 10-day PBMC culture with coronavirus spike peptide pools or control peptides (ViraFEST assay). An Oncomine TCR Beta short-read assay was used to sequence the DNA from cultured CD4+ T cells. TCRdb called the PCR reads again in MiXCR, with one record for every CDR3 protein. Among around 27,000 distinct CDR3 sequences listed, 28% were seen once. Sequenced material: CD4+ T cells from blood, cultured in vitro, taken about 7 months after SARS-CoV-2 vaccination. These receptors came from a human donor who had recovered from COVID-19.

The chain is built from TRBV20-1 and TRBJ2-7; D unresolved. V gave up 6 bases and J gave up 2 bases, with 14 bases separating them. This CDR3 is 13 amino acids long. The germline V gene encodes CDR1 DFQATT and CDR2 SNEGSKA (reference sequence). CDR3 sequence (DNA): TGCAGTGCGACGTCGGATCCCGCCTACGAGCAGTACTTC. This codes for CSATSDPAYEQYF.

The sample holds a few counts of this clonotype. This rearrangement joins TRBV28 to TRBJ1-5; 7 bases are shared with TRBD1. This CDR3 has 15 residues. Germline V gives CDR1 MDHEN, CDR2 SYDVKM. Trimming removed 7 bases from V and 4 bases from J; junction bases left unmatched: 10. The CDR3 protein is CASIHPGQRNQPQHF. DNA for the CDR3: TGTGCCAGCATTCACCCGGGACAGCGAAATCAGCCCCAGCATTTT. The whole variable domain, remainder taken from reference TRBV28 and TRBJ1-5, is DVKVTQSSRYLVKRTGEKVFLECVQDMDHENMFWYRQDPGLGLRLIYFSYDVKMKEKGDIPEGYSVSREKKERFSLILESASTNQTSMYLCASIHPGQRNQPQHFGDGTRLSIL.

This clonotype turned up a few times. The CDR3 sequence is CASSLGEVNTEAFF. The CDR3 nucleotides are TGTGCCAGCAGCTTAGGTGAGGTGAACACTGAAGCTTTCTTT. The V gene is TRBV7-8, the J gene TRBJ1-1; D is ambiguous. The V gene's germline CDR1 is SGHVS and CDR2 FQNEAQ. Trimming removed 1 base from V and 0 bases from J, with 6 bases in between. This CDR3 comprises 14 residues.

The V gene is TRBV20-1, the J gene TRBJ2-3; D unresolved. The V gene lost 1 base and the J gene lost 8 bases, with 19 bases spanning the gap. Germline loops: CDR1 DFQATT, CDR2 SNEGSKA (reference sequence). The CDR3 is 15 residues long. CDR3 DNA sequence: TGCAGTGCTAGAGCGGGTACATCCAACACTGGTACGCAGTATTTT. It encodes CSARAGTSNTGTQYF.

The CDR3 coding sequence is TGCAGTGCTACTCGGACTAGCGGGAGTAACTACGAGCAGTACTTC. Translated: CSATRTSGSNYEQYF. The chain recombines TRBV20-1 with TRBJ2-7; 13 bases align to TRBD2. J gave up 3 bases and V 4 bases, and 6 bases lay outside the gene matches. The CDR3 runs to 15 residues. The germline gives CDR1 DFQATT, CDR2 SNEGSKA (reference sequence).

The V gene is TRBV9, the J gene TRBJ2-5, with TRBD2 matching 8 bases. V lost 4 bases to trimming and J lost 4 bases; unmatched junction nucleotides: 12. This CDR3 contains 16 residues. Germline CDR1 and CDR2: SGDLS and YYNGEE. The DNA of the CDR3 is TGTGCCAGCAGCCCAGAGGAGACTAGCGCTATAGAGACCCAGTACTTC. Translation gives CASSPEETSAIETQYF.

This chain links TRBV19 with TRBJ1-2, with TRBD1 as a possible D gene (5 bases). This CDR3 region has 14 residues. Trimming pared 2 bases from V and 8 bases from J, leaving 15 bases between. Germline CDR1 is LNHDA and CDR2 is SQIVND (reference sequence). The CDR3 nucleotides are TGTGCCAGTAGTATAATTCCGAGACAGTGGGGCTACACCTTC. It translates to CASSIIPRQWGYTF. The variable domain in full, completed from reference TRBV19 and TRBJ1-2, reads DGGITQSPKYLFRKEGQNVTLSCEQNLNHDAMYWYRQDPGQGLRLIYYSQIVNDFQKGDIAEGYSVSREKKESFPLTVTSAQKNPTAFYLCASSIIPRQWGYTFGSGTRLTVV.

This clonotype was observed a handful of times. The CDR3 sequence is CASSSADRAFSYTF. As DNA, the CDR3 is TGTGCCAGCAGTTCAGCGGACAGAGCATTTAGCTACACCTTC. The chain uses TRBV28 and TRBJ1-2, with a tentative D call TRBD1 (6 bases). The germline V and J ends were trimmed by 4 bases and 9 bases, with 18 bases remaining between them. Per the germline V gene, CDR1 is MDHEN and CDR2 is SYDVKM. This CDR3 spans 14 amino acids.

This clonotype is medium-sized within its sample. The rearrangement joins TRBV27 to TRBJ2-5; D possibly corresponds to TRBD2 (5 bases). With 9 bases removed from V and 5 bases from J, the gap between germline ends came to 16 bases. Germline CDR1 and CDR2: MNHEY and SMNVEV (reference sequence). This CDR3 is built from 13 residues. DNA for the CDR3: TGTGCCAGTAGAGGACTTTCCCAGGAGACCCAGTACTTC. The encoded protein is CASRGLSQETQYF.

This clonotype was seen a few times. The CDR3 bases are TGTGCCAGCAGCCCTTTTACGCGGACCGGGGAGCTGTTTTTT. This sequence encodes CASSPFTRTGELFF. The J gene is TRBJ2-2, the V gene TRBV7-9; the D is unclear. Looked up from germline, CDR1 is SEHNR and CDR2 is FQNEAQ (reference sequence). The V gene lost 5 bases and the J gene lost 5 bases, with 12 bases spanning the gap. The CDR3 contains 14 residues.

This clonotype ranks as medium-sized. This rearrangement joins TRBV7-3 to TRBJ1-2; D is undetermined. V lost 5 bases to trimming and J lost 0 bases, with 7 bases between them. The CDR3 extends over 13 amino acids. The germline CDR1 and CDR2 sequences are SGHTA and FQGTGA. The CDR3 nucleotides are TGTGCCAGCAGCCCTCAGCCTAACTATGGCTACACCTTC. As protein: CASSPQPNYGYTF. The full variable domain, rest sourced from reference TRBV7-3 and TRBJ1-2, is GAGVSQTPSNKVTEKGKYVELRCDPISGHTALYWYRQSLGQGPEFLIYFQGTGAADDSGLPNDRFFAVRPEGSVSTLKIQRTERGDSAVYLCASSPQPNYGYTFGSGTRLTVV.

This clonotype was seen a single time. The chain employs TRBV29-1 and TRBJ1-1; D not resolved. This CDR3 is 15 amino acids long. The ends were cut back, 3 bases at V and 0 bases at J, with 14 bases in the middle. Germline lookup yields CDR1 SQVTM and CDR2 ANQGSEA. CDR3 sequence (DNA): TGCAGCGTTGACACAGAAGCTCCAATGAACACTGAAGCTTTCTTT. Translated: CSVDTEAPMNTEAFF.

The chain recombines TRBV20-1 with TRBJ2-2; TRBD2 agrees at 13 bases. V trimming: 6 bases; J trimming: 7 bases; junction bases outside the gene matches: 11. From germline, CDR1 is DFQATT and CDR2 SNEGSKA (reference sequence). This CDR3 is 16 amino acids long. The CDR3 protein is CSAPGTSGKAIGELFF. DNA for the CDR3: TGCAGTGCCCCTGGGACTAGCGGGAAGGCAATCGGGGAGCTGTTTTTT.

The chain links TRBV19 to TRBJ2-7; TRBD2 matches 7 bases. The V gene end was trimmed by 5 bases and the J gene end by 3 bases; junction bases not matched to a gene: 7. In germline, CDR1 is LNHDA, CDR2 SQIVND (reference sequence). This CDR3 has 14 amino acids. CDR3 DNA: TGTGCCAGTAGTTTCACTAGCGCCGACTACGAGCAGTACTTC. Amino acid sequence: CASSFTSADYEQYF.

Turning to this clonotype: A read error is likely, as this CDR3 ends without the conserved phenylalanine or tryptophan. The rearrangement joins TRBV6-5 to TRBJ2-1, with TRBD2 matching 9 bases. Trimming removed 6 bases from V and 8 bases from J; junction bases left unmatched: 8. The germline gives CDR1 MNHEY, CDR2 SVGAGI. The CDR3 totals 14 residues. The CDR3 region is CASRYVAGVDEQFL. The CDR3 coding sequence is TGTGCCAGCAGATACGTAGCGGGAGTGGATGAGCAGTTCCTC.